Listed below are T cell receptor beta chains from one sample, sequenced in a study of blood T cell repertoires in COVID-19. Sequenced by immunoSEQ multiplex PCR; TCRdb stores in-frame clones only, minus some. Altogether some 450,000 clones are present, roughly 88% being singletons, with the ten largest covering roughly 12%. The sequenced sample was peripheral blood. The origin of the receptors is a woman in her fifties or sixties with COVID-19, enrolled during active disease. Both conserved end residues are part of each CDR3. A D gene is named only where the DNA matches it firmly. Not every row has a clone size; where given, it reads once, few, many or a size class.

V gene	clone size	D gene	J gene	CDR3 protein	CDR3 DNA
TRBV11-3	-	TRBD2	TRBJ2-2	CASSSTSGVNTGELFF	TGTGCCAGCAGCTCCACTAGCGGGGTTAACACCGGGGAGCTGTTTTTT
TRBV5-1	-	TRBD1	TRBJ1-2	CASSPIQGTYGYTF	TGCGCCAGCAGCCCAATACAGGGGACCTATGGCTACACCTTC
TRBV5-1	once	TRBD1	TRBJ1-1	CASSKTGDTEAFF	TGCGCCAGCAGCAAAACAGGGGACACTGAAGCTTTCTTT
TRBV30	-	-	TRBJ2-4	CAWSAGRGAKNIQYF	TGTGCCTGGAGTGCGGGGAGGGGGGCCAAAAACATTCAGTACTTC
TRBV18	-	-	TRBJ2-7	CASSLSNTYEQYF	TGTGCCAGCTCACTGTCAAACACGTACGAGCAGTACTTC
TRBV12-3/TRBV12-4	-	-	TRBJ1-1	CASSYIMNTEAFF	TGTGCCAGCAGTTACATAATGAACACTGAAGCTTTCTTT
TRBV6-5	-	TRBD1	TRBJ1-1	CASLTGGTEAFF	TGTGCCAGTTTAACAGGGGGGACTGAAGCTTTCTTT
TRBV5-1	-	TRBD1	TRBJ2-5	CASSLAPQGASSETQYF	TGCGCCAGCAGCTTGGCACCACAGGGGGCTAGTTCGGAGACCCAGTACTTC
TRBV6-6	-	-	TRBJ2-1	CASRGTAGDKENEQFF	TGTGCCAGCAGGGGAACCGCAGGGGATAAGGAAAATGAGCAGTTCTTC
TRBV15	-	TRBD1	TRBJ2-7	CATSRETGGHEQYF	TGTGCCACCAGCAGGGAGACAGGGGGCCACGAGCAGTACTTC
TRBV6-1	-	-	TRBJ1-5	CASSEGGEPQHF	TGTGCCAGCAGTGAAGGGGGAGAGCCCCAGCATTTT
TRBV5-6	-	TRBD1	TRBJ2-3	CASARGDTQYF	TGTGCCAGCGCCAGGGGGGATACGCAGTATTTT
TRBV28	-	TRBD2	TRBJ2-7	CATLTGGGEQYF	TGTGCCACCCTAACGGGGGGAGGCGAGCAGTACTTC
TRBV30	-	TRBD1	TRBJ2-7	CAWSVPGQGNELFYEQYF	TGTGCCTGGAGTGTACCGGGACAGGGAAACGAACTCTTCTACGAGCAGTACTTC
TRBV7-9	-	-	TRBJ1-2	CASSLDTSRGGYTF	TGTGCCAGCAGCCTGGATACCTCTCGGGGTGGCTACACCTTC
TRBV7-9	-	TRBD1	TRBJ2-2	CASSQPTGRNTGELFF	TGTGCCAGCAGCCAACCGACAGGGCGTAACACCGGGGAGCTGTTTTTT
TRBV5-1	-	TRBD1	TRBJ2-5	CASSLGGQGKETQYF	TGCGCCAGCAGCTTAGGGGGACAGGGGAAGGAGACCCAGTACTTC
TRBV9	-	TRBD2	TRBJ2-1	CASRPILAGSNEQFF	TGTGCCAGCAGACCCATTCTAGCGGGCTCCAATGAGCAGTTCTTC
TRBV7-2	-	TRBD2	TRBJ2-7	CASSSLTSGGNEQYF	TGTGCCAGCAGCTCGCTGACTAGCGGGGGGAACGAGCAGTACTTC
TRBV5-5	once	-	TRBJ1-1	CASSWTVGGNTEAFF	TGTGCCAGCAGCTGGACGGTGGGAGGGAACACTGAAGCTTTCTTT
TRBV2	-	TRBD1	TRBJ2-3	CASRDRVRADTQYF	TGTGCCAGCAGGGACAGGGTGAGAGCAGATACGCAGTATTTT
TRBV6-5	-	-	TRBJ2-5	CASSPQGSVVETQYF	TGTGCCAGCAGCCCACAGGGATCTGTGGTAGAGACCCAGTACTTC
TRBV2	-	-	TRBJ1-1	CASSERSGTEAFF	TGTGCCAGCAGTGAACGGTCGGGCACTGAAGCTTTCTTT
TRBV9	-	-	TRBJ1-6	CASSETGSRDSPLHF	TGTGCCAGCAGCGAAACAGGGAGTAGAGATTCACCCCTCCACTTT
TRBV2	-	-	TRBJ1-1	CASRGPMNTEAFF	TGTGCCAGCAGGGGCCCGATGAACACTGAAGCTTTCTTT
TRBV6-6	once	-	TRBJ1-1	CASSYPRDSINTEAFF	TGTGCCAGCAGTTACCCCCGAGACAGTATTAACACTGAAGCTTTCTTT
TRBV19	-	-	TRBJ1-1	CASSWGGSLNTEAFF	TGTGCCAGTAGTTGGGGGGGGTCATTGAACACTGAAGCTTTCTTT
TRBV9	-	-	TRBJ1-3	CASSVAQGGNTIYF	TGTGCCAGCAGCGTAGCCCAGGGCGGAAACACCATATATTTT
TRBV18	once	TRBD1	TRBJ1-5	CASSDRSGTGNQPQHF	TGTGCCAGCTCCGATCGATCCGGGACAGGGAATCAGCCCCAGCATTTT
TRBV29-1	-	-	TRBJ1-1	CSVSQGTEAFF	TGCAGCGTCTCACAGGGTACTGAAGCTTTCTTT
TRBV6-5	-	-	TRBJ1-2	CASSNPGQTVYGYTF	TGTGCCAGCAGTAATCCCGGACAGACAGTCTATGGCTACACCTTC
TRBV12-5	-	-	TRBJ1-6	CASGTGNSPLHF	TGTGCTAGTGGGACAGGAAATTCACCCCTCCACTTT
TRBV5-1	-	TRBD1	TRBJ2-7	CASSLAIEGTGEQYF	TGCGCCAGCAGCTTGGCAATAGAGGGGACAGGCGAGCAGTACTTC
TRBV13	-	TRBD1	TRBJ1-2	CASSPGQAQNPNYGYTF	TGTGCCAGCAGCCCGGGACAGGCACAGAATCCTAACTATGGCTACACCTTC
TRBV7-8	-	-	TRBJ2-1	CASSREGVSYNEQFF	TGTGCCAGCAGCCGAGAAGGGGTCTCCTACAATGAGCAGTTCTTC
TRBV12-5	-	TRBD1	TRBJ1-5	CASGQGTGGFVGNQPQHF	TGTGCTAGTGGGCAAGGGACAGGGGGCTTCGTGGGCAATCAGCCCCAGCATTTT
TRBV19	few	-	TRBJ1-5	CASSITQDSQPQHF	TGTGCCAGTAGTATAACCCAGGACAGTCAGCCCCAGCATTTT
TRBV5-4	-	TRBD1	TRBJ2-1	CASSFDRGSYNEQFF	TGTGCCAGCAGCTTCGACAGGGGGTCCTACAATGAGCAGTTCTTC
TRBV7-9	-	-	TRBJ2-7	CASSLAGVGHEQYF	TGTGCCAGCAGCTTAGCAGGGGTAGGCCACGAGCAGTACTTC
TRBV30	-	-	TRBJ1-4	CAGRPGAQNEKLFF	TGTGCCGGGAGGCCAGGGGCGCAGAATGAAAAACTGTTTTTT
TRBV18	-	TRBD1	TRBJ1-3	CASSLNRDRAHTIYF	TGTGCCAGCTCACTTAACCGGGACAGGGCTCACACCATATATTTT
TRBV5-1	-	-	TRBJ2-3	CASRTGPTDTQYF	TGCGCCAGCCGAACTGGTCCCACAGATACGCAGTATTTT
TRBV29-1	once	TRBD1	TRBJ1-1	CSACRTGGNTEAFF	TGCAGCGCCTGCCGCACAGGGGGCAACACTGAAGCTTTCTTT